One and the same sample provided the 20 T cell receptor beta chains below, sequenced in a study of regulatory T cells in long-lasting Graves disease. The TCR beta library used iRepertoire HTBI primers with Arm-PCR amplification of CDR3. TCRdb re-called the multiplex PCR reads with MiXCR, one entry per CDR3 protein. The sample gives hundreds of thousands of distinct CDR3 sequences, 20% to 25% of which show up once; approximately 14% is in the top ten. Regarding time point: persistent/refractory GD, antithyroid drugs over 5 years with positive TRAb. PBMCs were the source of the RNA used for TCR sequencing. The starting material was peripheral blood mononuclear cells (PBMCs), obtained when the disease was refractory, from a patient treated with antithyroid drugs. The receptors were gathered from a female donor with Graves disease.

Note on this clonotype: This probably arose from a read error, given a far larger clone one base away. This rearrangement joins TRBV28 to TRBJ2-5; 7 bases are a match to TRBD1. The closer fit of TRBJ2-7 to the DNA end suggests the J call may be wrong. There are 14 residues in the CDR3. CDR1 and CDR2 (germline): MDHEN, SYDVKM. The CDR3 coding sequence is TGTGCCAACAGTTCCCCAGGGGGAGACTACGAGCAGTACTTC. Protein sequence: CANSSPGGDYEQYF.

This clonotype was observed a handful of times. The chain recombines TRBV20-1 with TRBJ2-4; TRBD1 agrees at 8 bases. The CDR3 totals 13 residues. Germline V gene data show CDR1 as DFQATT and CDR2 as SNEGSKA (reference sequence). V lost 4 bases to trimming and J lost 9 bases; unmatched junction nucleotides: 8. This chain's CDR3 is CSAIAGGHGIQYF. For the CDR3, the DNA is TGCAGTGCTATCGCAGGGGGCCATGGCATTCAGTACTTC.

This clonotype came up many times. The chain carries TRBV6-1 and TRBJ1-2; D is ambiguous. The CDR3 spans 11 residues. CDR1 is MNHNS and CDR2 is SASEGT in the germline V gene. Trimming cost V 6 bases and J 5 bases, with 7 bases left between them. Here the CDR3 reads CASRAEYGYTF. CDR3 sequence (DNA): TGTGCCAGCAGGGCCGAGTATGGCTACACCTTC.

With respect to this clonotype: It may be a read error: a sequence one base away is much more abundant. J is TRBJ2-5 and V is TRBV29-1, with D unclear. The CDR3 loop spans 14 amino acids. In germline, CDR1 is SQVTM, CDR2 ANQGSEA. The CDR3 sequence: CSVDEVNRQEAQYF. CDR3 coding DNA: TGCAGCGTTGACGAGGTGAACAGACAAGAGGCCCAGTACTTC. The full variable domain, its missing parts supplied by reference TRBV29-1 and TRBJ2-5, is SAVISQKPSRDICQRGTSLTIQCQVDSQVTMMFWYRQQPGQSLTLIATANQGSEATYESGFVIDKFPISRPNLTFSTLTVSNMSPEDSSIYLCSVDEVNRQEAQYFGPGTRLLVL.

The V and J genes are TRBV7-6 and TRBJ2-7, with 7 bases identical to TRBD1. The CDR3 is 17 amino acids. V trimming: 3 bases; J trimming: 4 bases; junction bases outside the gene matches: 15. Germline lookup yields CDR1 SGHVS and CDR2 FNYEAQ. CDR3 region: CASSFGVVGDSPYEQYF. Written as DNA, the CDR3 is TGTGCCAGCAGCTTCGGGGTGGTAGGGGACAGTCCTTACGAGCAGTACTTC.

This clonotype was recorded many times. The chain recombines TRBV20-1 with TRBJ2-5; TRBD2 matches 14 bases. V lost 2 bases and J lost 4; bases outside the gene matches: 3. Germline loops: CDR1 DFQATT, CDR2 SNEGSKA (reference sequence). This CDR3 contains 15 residues. This chain's CDR3 is CSARPGTSGRETQYF. The CDR3 region has the DNA TGCAGTGCTAGACCTGGGACTAGCGGGAGAGAGACCCAGTACTTC.

The rearrangement uses TRBV27 and TRBJ2-3, with D possibly matching TRBD2 (5 bases). Trimming pared 5 bases from V and 5 bases from J, leaving 14 bases between. CDR3 length: 14 residues. Germline V CDR1 and CDR2: MNHEY, SMNVEV (reference sequence). The CDR3 coding sequence is TGTGCCAGCAGTCGGACTGCACTGGTAGATACGCAGTATTTT. Translation: CASSRTALVDTQYF.

This chain connects TRBV20-1 to TRBJ2-7; D might be TRBD2 (6 bases). Germline V gene sequence: CDR1 DFQATT, CDR2 SNEGSKA (reference sequence). V lost 2 bases, J lost 7 bases, and 9 bases lay in between. The CDR3 spans 11 residues. For the CDR3, the DNA is TGCAGTGCTAGACACGGGAGTGAGCAGTACTTC. It codes for CSARHGSEQYF.

This clonotype was seen many times. The chain carries TRBV7-2 and TRBJ1-2; D remains unclear. CDR3 length: 11 amino acids. The V and J ends lost 3 bases and 6 bases respectively, with 5 bases between them. CDR1 SGHTA and CDR2 FQGNSA come from the germline V gene. The CDR3 nucleotides are TGTGCCAGCAGCTTCACAGATGGCTACACCTTC. This sequence encodes CASSFTDGYTF.

This clonotype was seen many times. The chain combines TRBV2 with TRBJ2-2, with no clear D. Germline V gene data show CDR1 as SNHLY and CDR2 as FYNNEI. V lost 1 base and J 4 bases, leaving 7 bases between the germline ends. The CDR3 is 14 amino acids. CDR3: CASSEVRTTGELFF. Here the CDR3 DNA reads TGTGCCAGCAGTGAAGTCAGAACCACCGGGGAGCTGTTTTTT.

V and J are TRBV9 and TRBJ1-1; 7 bases are a match to TRBD1. V trimming: 0 bases; J trimming: 1 base; junction bases outside the gene matches: 3. Germline lookup yields CDR1 SGDLS and CDR2 YYNGEE. CDR3 length: 15 amino acids. The CDR3, as DNA: TGTGCCAGCAGCGTAGAAGGGGGCGGGAACACTGAAGCTTTCTTT. Its protein is CASSVEGGGNTEAFF.

The table lists this clonotype with many counts. The CDR3 protein is CASSQAGQNYEQYF. In DNA form, the CDR3 reads TGTGCCAGCAGCCAAGCGGGACAGAACTACGAGCAGTACTTC. This chain joins TRBV4-2 and TRBJ2-7; 7 nucleotides match TRBD1. This CDR3 has 14 residues. J lost 3 bases, V lost 1 base, and 3 bases had no gene match. The V gene's germline CDR1 is LGHNA and CDR2 YNFKEQ.

V usage is TRBV5-1 and J usage is TRBJ2-1; TRBD1 is a possible D gene (6 bases). This CDR3 region has 15 residues. V lost 0 bases, J lost 6 bases, and 13 bases lay in between. CDR1 and CDR2 (germline): SGHRS, YFSETQ. CDR3: CASSLGRQAFNEQFF. CDR3 bases: TGCGCCAGCAGCTTGGGGCGACAGGCATTCAATGAGCAGTTCTTC.

The genes are TRBV7-9 and TRBJ1-1; no reliable D call. The CDR3 has 15 amino acids. CDR1 and CDR2 from the germline V gene are SEHNR and FQNEAQ (reference sequence). V lost 3 bases to trimming and J lost 1 base, with 12 bases between them. The CDR3 region has the DNA TGTGCCAGCAGCTTTAGGGAGGCAACGAACACTGAAGCTTTCTTT. The encoded protein is CASSFREATNTEAFF.

This clonotype was seen only a few times. The rearrangement links TRBV29-1 to TRBJ2-1, with D possibly TRBD2 on 7 matching bases. CDR1 is SQVTM and CDR2 is ANQGSEA in the germline V gene. The CDR3 runs to 13 residues. Trimming left V 4 bases short and J 6 bases short, with 13 bases between. The CDR3 spells CSVGQGGGNEQFF. CDR3 nucleotide sequence: TGCAGCGTTGGTCAGGGAGGGGGCAATGAGCAGTTCTTC.

This clonotype was seen more than once but under ten times. The V call is TRBV4-2, the J call TRBJ1-1; no firm D call. Germline V gene sequence: CDR1 LGHNA, CDR2 YNFKEQ. V lost 1 base and J lost 5, with 20 bases in between. The length of the CDR3 is 17 residues. The CDR3 sequence is CASSQAPGQRYGTEAFF. The CDR3 bases are TGTGCCAGCAGCCAAGCACCGGGCCAAAGGTACGGGACTGAAGCTTTCTTT.

This clonotype appeared many times. The rearrangement uses TRBV6-1 and TRBJ2-6; D ambiguous. V was pared by 2 bases and J by 0 bases, with 8 bases between. CDR3 length equals 16 residues. The germline V gene encodes CDR1 MNHNS and CDR2 SASEGT. DNA of the CDR3: TGTGCCAGCAGTGAAAATTGGCCCTCTGGGGCCAACGTCCTGACTTTC. As protein: CASSENWPSGANVLTF.

This clonotype was observed many times. This chain connects TRBV20-1 to TRBJ2-7; the match to TRBD2 covers 13 bases. The trim removed 5 bases at V and 2 bases at J, leaving 6 bases unmatched. Germline CDR1 reads DFQATT; CDR2 reads SNEGSKA (reference sequence). The CDR3 totals 15 residues. CDR3 DNA sequence: TGCAGTGCTCCATACGGGACTAGCGGGACCTACGAGCAGTACTTC. Translating gives CSAPYGTSGTYEQYF.

The rearrangement uses TRBV20-1 and TRBJ1-2; 7 bases fit TRBD1. The length of the CDR3 is 14 residues. J lost 5 bases, V lost 6 bases, and 12 bases had no gene match. Germline V gene lookup returns CDR1 DFQATT and CDR2 SNEGSKA (reference sequence). CDR3 coding DNA: TGCAGTGCCAAAGACAGGGATGTATGGTATGGCTACACCTTC. Translating gives CSAKDRDVWYGYTF.

With respect to this clonotype: A single base separates this from a much larger clone, so it may be a read error. The CDR3 nucleotides are TGTGCCAGCAGACAGCCGGGACGGGGAGAGACCCAGTACTTC. This codes for CASRQPGRGETQYF. This chain links TRBV6-1 with TRBJ2-5, with D tentatively TRBD1 or TRBD2 (5 bases each). Germline assignment: CDR1 MNHNS and CDR2 SASEGT. This CDR3 is built from 14 residues. V gave up 6 bases and J gave up 4 bases, with 15 bases separating them.